A selection of T cell receptor beta chains follows, all from one sample in a study of T cell responses to AZD1222 COVID-19 vaccine. TCRdb's copy holds only in-frame clones and misses some; the assay was immunoSEQ multiplex PCR. The data show fewer than 80,000 clones, approximately 88% seen once. The sample in question was peripheral blood, obtained 28 days after the second dose of the MenACWY control vaccine. The receptor source for this set is an adult who received the MenACWY meningococcal vaccine as a control. Both conserved end residues are part of each CDR3. D genes are given only for firm matches. Size is omitted from some rows. Given values are once, few, many or a class for expanded clones.

d_call: -
clone_size: once
j_call: TRBJ1-1
cdr3_length: 15
v_call: TRBV12-5
cdr3_aa: CASGLRQGTLAEAFF
cdr3_nt: TGTGCTAGTGGTTTGCGCCAGGGGACCCTCGCTGAAGCTTTCTTT

d_call: -
clone_size: -
j_call: TRBJ1-2
cdr3_length: 11
v_call: TRBV5-1
cdr3_aa: CASSGGAGYTF
cdr3_nt: TGCGCCAGCAGCGGGGGGGCTGGCTACACCTTC

d_call: -
clone_size: -
j_call: TRBJ1-4
cdr3_length: 15
v_call: TRBV6-5
cdr3_aa: CASSLEGDEGEKLFF
cdr3_nt: TGTGCCAGCAGTTTGGAAGGGGATGAGGGGGAAAAACTGTTTTTT

d_call: TRBD1
clone_size: medium-sized
j_call: TRBJ2-7
cdr3_length: 14
v_call: TRBV5-4
cdr3_aa: CASSSDRFSYEQYF
cdr3_nt: TGTGCCAGCAGCTCGGACAGGTTCAGCTACGAGCAGTACTTC

d_call: -
clone_size: -
j_call: TRBJ1-5
cdr3_length: 14
v_call: TRBV6-5
cdr3_aa: CASSYEGGNQPQHF
cdr3_nt: TGTGCCAGCAGTTACGAGGGGGGAAATCAGCCCCAGCATTTT

d_call: TRBD1
clone_size: -
j_call: TRBJ2-5
cdr3_length: 15
v_call: TRBV19
cdr3_aa: CASSIRQGARETQYF
cdr3_nt: TGTGCCAGTAGTATACGACAGGGGGCAAGAGAGACCCAGTACTTC

d_call: -
clone_size: once
j_call: TRBJ1-1
cdr3_length: 13
v_call: TRBV29-1
cdr3_aa: CSVRDTLNTEAFF
cdr3_nt: TGCAGCGTTAGGGACACACTGAACACTGAAGCTTTCTTT

d_call: -
clone_size: -
j_call: TRBJ1-5
cdr3_length: 14
v_call: TRBV6-1
cdr3_aa: CASSEGMWRQPQHF
cdr3_nt: TGTGCCAGCAGTGAAGGAATGTGGCGTCAGCCCCAGCATTTT

d_call: -
clone_size: -
j_call: TRBJ1-2
cdr3_length: 15
v_call: TRBV6-1
cdr3_aa: CASSEGIPRLEGYTF
cdr3_nt: TGTGCCAGCAGTGAGGGCATACCTCGTCTTGAGGGCTACACCTTC

d_call: -
clone_size: -
j_call: TRBJ1-4
cdr3_length: 17
v_call: TRBV19
cdr3_aa: CASSMGMAVHSNEKLFF
cdr3_nt: TGTGCCAGTAGTATGGGGATGGCGGTCCACTCTAATGAAAAACTGTTTTTT

d_call: -
clone_size: -
j_call: TRBJ2-2
cdr3_length: 14
v_call: TRBV7-9
cdr3_aa: CASSLVQDTGELFF
cdr3_nt: TGTGCCAGCAGCTTAGTTCAGGACACCGGGGAGCTGTTTTTT

d_call: -
clone_size: -
j_call: TRBJ1-1
cdr3_length: 11
v_call: TRBV20-1
cdr3_aa: CSARVLRPAFF
cdr3_nt: TGCAGTGCTAGGGTCTTGCGCCCAGCTTTCTTT

d_call: -
clone_size: -
j_call: TRBJ2-1
cdr3_length: 14
v_call: TRBV9
cdr3_aa: CASTEGISYNEQFF
cdr3_nt: TGTGCCAGCACCGAGGGAATCTCCTACAATGAGCAGTTCTTC

d_call: -
clone_size: -
j_call: TRBJ1-3
cdr3_length: 14
v_call: TRBV28
cdr3_aa: CASIHGGPGNTIYF
cdr3_nt: TGTGCCAGCATCCATGGGGGCCCGGGAAACACCATATATTTT